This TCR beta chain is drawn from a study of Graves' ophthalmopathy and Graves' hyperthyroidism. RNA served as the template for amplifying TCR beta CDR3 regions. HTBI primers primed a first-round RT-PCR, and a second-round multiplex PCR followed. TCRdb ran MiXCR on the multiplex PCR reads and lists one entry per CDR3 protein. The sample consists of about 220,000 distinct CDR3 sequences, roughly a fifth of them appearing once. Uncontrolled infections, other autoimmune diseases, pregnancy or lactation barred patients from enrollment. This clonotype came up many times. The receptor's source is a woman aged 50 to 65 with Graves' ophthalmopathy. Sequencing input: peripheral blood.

The CDR3 region is CASGSGADEKLFF. DNA for the CDR3: TGTGCCAGCGGATCAGGAGCGGATGAAAAACTGTTTTTT. This chain connects TRBV7-6 to TRBJ1-4, with D uncertain. Trimming pared 8 bases from V and 6 bases from J, leaving 13 bases between. The CDR3 totals 13 residues. Germline V CDR1 and CDR2: SGHVS, FNYEAQ.